Sequencing of this TCR beta chain was carried out in a study of identical twins (dated by TCRdb to 2016 to 2017). In the study overall: To test whether fetal clonotypes persist, this study deep-sequenced TCR alpha and beta repertoires from monozygotic twins, from unrelated adults of various ages, and from cord blood. To rule out contamination, the twin experiments were replicated at different times with different library preparation protocols.

According to the germline V gene (reference sequence), CDR1 reads LNHDA and CDR2 reads SQIVND. CDR3 length: 13 amino acids, cysteine to phenylalanine. Of all the DNA, just the CDR3 is kept, 39 bases in frame from base 1. V and J lose 6 bases and 4 bases, and a span of 13 bases separates them. Every donor in the study was a healthy Caucasian. Three pairs of female monozygotic twins, all aged about 18 to 29 years, made up the twin cohort. The RNA used for TCR libraries was isolated from peripheral blood mononuclear cells. Only a few counts were recorded for this clonotype. Its antigen specificity is not known. Qualities for individual bases were not recorded, and no much larger clone is one base off. On the study overall, not on this receptor specifically: Invariant T cells such as MAIT and iNKT could partly confound zero-insertion analyses, although diverse VJ usage argued against such confounding for most clonotypes. A weaker excess of twin sharing was found in beta out-of-frame sequences because the signal-to-noise ratio was lowered by fewer shared sequences. Compared with coincidental sharing between unrelated individuals, out-of-frame TCR alpha sequences shared between twins showed an excess of sequences with low generation probability. Because the same donors could not be followed over many years, conclusions were based on cross-sectional statistical analysis. Out-of-frame TCR alpha sharing in monozygotic twins was systematically underestimated by recombination models, whereas sharing between unrelated individuals was in agreement with the recombination models. Fewer insertions were carried by abundant cord blood beta clonotypes, a similar but weaker trend appeared in young adult naive repertoires, and no such trend appeared in memory repertoires.

Library generation was performed with 5' RACE. Instrument on record: Illumina HiSeq 2000. Template switching added a universal primer binding site, and the final cDNA carried a unique molecular identifier that allowed TCR cDNA molecules to be counted accurately. First-strand cDNA for TCR alpha and beta chains was synthesized from specific primers in the conserved constant-segment region. To control for contamination, every cDNA library carried two barcodes: a SMART-Mk sample barcode plus Illumina barcodes. TruSeq adapter sequences and Illumina sample barcodes were added in two successive PCR steps. TCR alpha and beta cDNA libraries were sequenced on the Illumina HiSeq platform with custom primers. As for the original processing: MiGEC was used to process raw reads and extract unique molecular identifiers, and MiXCR was used to find CDR3 positions. For each individual, recombination models were inferred using an EM algorithm with the repgenHMM and IGoR tools. Shared clonotypes were analyzed with the tcR package in R, and sharing was normalized by the product of cloneset sizes. To study raw recombination without the effects of thymic and clonal selection, out-of-frame nonproductive sequences were analyzed. TCRdb passed the public sequencing reads through fastp at Q25 and MiXCR, retaining productive beta sequences. Rows are unified per CDR3 protein, each entry keeping the most common DNA and genes. The V and J calls reflect TCRdb's pipeline rather than the authors' work. This sample holds 750,000 to 950,000 distinct CDR3 sequences; roughly 12% were observed only once. The ten largest clones represent 1.5% to 2% of the sample.

This same sample was also taken into another study, of yellow fever vaccine responses in identical twins. The second publication reports: The authors reported that the T cell response to vaccination in identical twins appeared partly convergent and partly personalized. The study precisely tracked vaccine-responding T cell clones in identical twins.

The chain was built from TRBV19 and TRBJ2-7, with no reliable assignment of the D segment. The source material was PBMCs. This receptor was identified in a woman aged 18-35 years in good health. The DNA reads as follows: TGTGCCAGTAGCTCCGCTCCCCAATACGAGCAGTACTTC. It specifies CASSSAPQYEQYF.